The 7 T cell receptor beta chains given below trace back to one sample, sequenced in a study of T-cell memory formation after mild COVID-19. TCRdb recomputed calls from the 5' RACE reads with MiXCR, one row per CDR3 protein. The sample yields approximately 490,000 distinct CDR3 sequences, 20% seen once. Material for sequencing was PBMCs or a T cell subset sorted from them (not recorded which). The receptors come from an adult woman who had mild COVID-19 (a few samples of this study predate the infection). Cell type and time point are not known.

In this sample, this clonotype turned up a few times. The rearrangement uses TRBV12-3 or TRBV12-4 and TRBJ2-5; 12 positions agree with TRBD2. With V trimmed by 5 bases and J by 2 bases, 24 bases remained unmatched. This CDR3 is 22 amino acids long. DNA of the CDR3: TGTGCCAGCAGTCTCCTGGGTCAGGTAAAGACTAGCGGGGGAGATTTACAAGAGACCCAGTACTTC. It encodes CASSLLGQVKTSGGDLQETQYF.

The rearrangement joins TRBV7-2 to TRBJ2-1; 16 nucleotides align to TRBD2. There are 17 residues in the CDR3. The V gene's germline CDR1 is SGHTA and CDR2 FQGNSA. The trim removed 1 base at V and 9 bases at J, leaving 6 bases unmatched. In DNA, the CDR3 is TGTGCCAGCAGCTTAGTTATGGGACTAGCGGGAGGGACTGAGCAGTTCTTC. It yields the protein CASSLVMGLAGGTEQFF.

The chain is built from TRBV7-9 and TRBJ2-7; maybe TRBD1 (6 bases). Germline V gives CDR1 SEHNR, CDR2 FQNEAQ (reference sequence). This CDR3 spans 14 amino acids. V lost 4 bases and J 4 bases, leaving 14 bases between the germline ends. The CDR3 coding sequence is TGTGCCAGCAGCTCAGGGGTTTCTCCTTACGAGCAGTACTTC. This sequence encodes CASSSGVSPYEQYF.

The chain employs TRBV12-3 or TRBV12-4 and TRBJ2-7; the match to TRBD2 covers 7 bases. The J segment lost 3 bases and the V segment lost 6 bases, leaving 8 bases of the junction unmatched. The CDR3 contains 14 residues. The CDR3 region is CASSRVASGYEQYF. For the CDR3, the DNA is TGTGCCAGCAGCCGGGTAGCTAGCGGCTACGAGCAGTACTTC.

This clonotype appeared a few times. V is TRBV14 and J is TRBJ2-5; 7 positions agree with TRBD1. Germline CDR1 and CDR2: SGHDN and FVKESK. The CDR3 spans 18 residues. Losses at the gene ends were 4 bases for V and 4 bases for J; bases not matched to a gene: 18. The CDR3 DNA is TGTGCCAGCAGCCCCGGGACCTACGGGACAGTCGGCCGAGAGACCCAGTACTTC. It codes for CASSPGTYGTVGRETQYF. The full variable domain, in which reference TRBV14 and TRBJ2-5 provide the parts outside the CDR3, is EAGVTQFPSHSVIEKGQTVTLRCDPISGHDNLYWYRRVMGKEIKFLLHFVKESKQDESGMPNNRFLAERTGGTYSTLKVQPAELEDSGVYFCASSPGTYGTVGRETQYFGPGTRLLVL.

The CDR3 nucleotides read TGTGCCAGCAGTGGGAATTTCGGACAATGGAATGAGCAGTTCTTC. Residues: CASSGNFGQWNEQFF. V and J are TRBV25-1 and TRBJ2-1; D perhaps matches TRBD1 (5 bases). This CDR3 has 15 residues. V dropped 4 bases and J dropped 7 bases, with 17 bases sitting between them. Germline-derived CDR1 and CDR2 are MGHDK and SYGVNS.

The chain joins TRBV7-9 to TRBJ2-2, with D maybe TRBD1 (5 bases). V lost 4 bases and J 0 bases, leaving 12 bases between the germline ends. The CDR3 length is 16 residues. Germline-derived CDR1 and CDR2 are SEHNR and FQNEAQ (reference sequence). The CDR3 nucleotides read TGTGCCAGCAGCTCCTACAGGTTCGCGAACACCGGGGAGCTGTTTTTT. Protein product: CASSSYRFANTGELFF. The variable domain in full, completed from reference TRBV7-9 and TRBJ2-2, reads DTGVSQNPRHKITKRGQNVTFRCDPISEHNRLYWYRQTLGQGPEFLTYFQNEAQLEKSRLLSDRFSAERPKGSFSTLEIQRTEQGDSAMYLCASSSYRFANTGELFFGEGSRLTVL.